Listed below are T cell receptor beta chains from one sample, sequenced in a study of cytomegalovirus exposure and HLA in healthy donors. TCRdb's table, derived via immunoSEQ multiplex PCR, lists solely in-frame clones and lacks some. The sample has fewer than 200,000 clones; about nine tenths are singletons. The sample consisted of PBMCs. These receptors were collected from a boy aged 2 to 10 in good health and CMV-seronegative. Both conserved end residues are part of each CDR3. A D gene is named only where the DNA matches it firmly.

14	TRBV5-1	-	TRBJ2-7	CASSQGSYLYEQYF
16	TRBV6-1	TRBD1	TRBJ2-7	CASSVGTGGITYEQYF
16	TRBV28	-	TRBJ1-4	CATDPSRGGRYEKLFF
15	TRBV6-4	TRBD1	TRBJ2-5	CASSDPGQGGETQYF
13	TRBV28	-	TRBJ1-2	CASRTGTDYGYTF
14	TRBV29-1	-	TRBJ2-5	CSVGSVVLTETQYF
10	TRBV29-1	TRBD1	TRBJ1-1	CSAQGVEAFF
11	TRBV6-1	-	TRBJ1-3	CASSGPGTIYF
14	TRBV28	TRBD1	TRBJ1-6	CASSAPGTASPLHF
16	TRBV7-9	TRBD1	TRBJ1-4	CASSLVGGSDTEKLFF
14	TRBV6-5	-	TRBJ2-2	CASSYRGGPGELFF
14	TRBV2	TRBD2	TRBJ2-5	CASSVLAGQETQYF
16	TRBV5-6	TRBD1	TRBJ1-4	CASSLVRGTGAEKLFF
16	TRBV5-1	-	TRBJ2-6	CASSLVSSAGANVLTF
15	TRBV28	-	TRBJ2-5	CASSPIQGPQETQYF
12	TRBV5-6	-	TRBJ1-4	CASNQGNEKLFF
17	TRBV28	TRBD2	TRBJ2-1	CASSSTPGTSVYNEQFF
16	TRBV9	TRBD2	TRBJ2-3	CASSTGGEPNTDTQYF
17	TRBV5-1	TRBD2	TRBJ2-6	CASSHMRAGAGANVLTF
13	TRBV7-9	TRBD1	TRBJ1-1	CASRGGGITEAFF
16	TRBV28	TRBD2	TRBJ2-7	CASSRLAGGPNYEQYF
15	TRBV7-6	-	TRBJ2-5	CASSLSRGSQETQYF
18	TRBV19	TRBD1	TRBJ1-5	CASSIGRTGGSSNQPQHF
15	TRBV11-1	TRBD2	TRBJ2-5	CASGRLAGVEETQYF
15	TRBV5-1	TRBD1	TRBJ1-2	CASSSVGQGNYGYTF
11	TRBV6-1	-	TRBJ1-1	CASSYGTEAFF
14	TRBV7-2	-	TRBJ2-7	CASSLVASIMEQYF
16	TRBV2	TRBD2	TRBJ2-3	CASSEEGLVGADTQYF
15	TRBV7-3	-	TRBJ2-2	CASSLEGANTGELFF
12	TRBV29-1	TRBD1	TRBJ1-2	CSVLTGARGYTF
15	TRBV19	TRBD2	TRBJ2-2	CASSALAGDTGELFF
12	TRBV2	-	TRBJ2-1	CASSPLDLAQFF
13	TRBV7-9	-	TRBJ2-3	CASSSLLSPAQYF
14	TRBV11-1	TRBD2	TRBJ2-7	CASSSPRGAYEQYF
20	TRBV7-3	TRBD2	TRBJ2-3	CASSLVRSSGSIRSTDTQYF